A selection of T cell receptor beta chains follows, all from one sample in a study of T cells in Graves' hyperthyroidism and ophthalmopathy. TCRdb redid the calling of the multiplex PCR reads with MiXCR, one entry per CDR3 protein. The sample yields 250,000 to 300,000 distinct CDR3 sequences, over 15% seen once. Sequenced input: blood. These receptors were taken from a woman aged 55-70 years with Graves' ophthalmopathy. CDR3s include the opening cysteine and the closing phenylalanine or tryptophan. D genes are given only for firm matches. Not every row has a clone size; where given, it reads once, few, many or a size class.

v_gene	abundance	len	j_gene	d_gene	CDR3aa	CDR3nt
TRBV7-2	NA	14	TRBJ2-2	NA	CASSLDTGTGELFF	TGTGCCAGCAGCTTAGACACGGGCACCGGGGAGCTGTTTTTT
TRBV15	many	13	TRBJ2-3	NA	CATSRRSTDTQYF	TGTGCCACCAGCAGAAGAAGCACAGATACGCAGTATTTT
TRBV28	NA	16	TRBJ1-1	NA	CASSLTPMKGDTEAFF	TGTGCCAGCAGCCTTACCCCGATGAAGGGGGACACTGAAGCTTTCTTT
TRBV28	many	13	TRBJ1-2	NA	CASRRGQTYGYTF	TGTGCCAGCAGACGAGGACAAACCTATGGCTACACCTTC
TRBV7-2	many	14	TRBJ2-5	NA	CASSLMGGPETQYF	TGTGCCAGCAGCTTGATGGGGGGACCAGAGACCCAGTACTTC
TRBV12-5	NA	15	TRBJ2-4	NA	CASAERLLAKNIQYF	TGTGCTAGTGCAGAGAGATTGCTAGCCAAAAACATTCAGTACTTC
TRBV12-3/TRBV12-4	many	13	TRBJ2-7	NA	CASSHRTIYEQYF	TGTGCCAGCAGTCACCGGACGATCTACGAGCAGTACTTC
TRBV20-1	NA	12	TRBJ2-7	TRBD2	CSAQTSAGEQYF	TGCAGTGCTCAGACTAGCGCCGGGGAGCAGTACTTC
TRBV28	NA	11	TRBJ1-1	NA	CASRSLREALF	TGTGCCAGCCGTTCGCTCCGAGAAGCTCTCTTT
TRBV6-2/TRBV6-3	many	13	TRBJ2-1	NA	CASAYSSYNEQFF	TGTGCCAGCGCCTACTCCTCCTACAATGAGCAGTTCTTC
TRBV20-1	many	12	TRBJ2-7	TRBD2	CSAWTSRYEQYF	TGCAGTGCTTGGACTAGCCGCTACGAGCAGTACTTC
TRBV5-1	few	16	TRBJ2-3	NA	CASSLGGSTSTDTQYF	TGCGCCAGCAGCCTGGGGGGCAGTACTAGCACAGATACGCAGTATTTT
TRBV5-6	NA	14	TRBJ2-7	NA	CASSHLSSFYEQYF	TGTGCCAGCAGCCATCTTAGTTCCTTCTACGAGCAGTACTTC
TRBV27	NA	14	TRBJ2-2	NA	CASSLTGSTGELFF	TGTGCCAGCAGTTTAACAGGGTCCACCGGGGAGCTGTTTTTT
TRBV15	few	15	TRBJ2-2	NA	CATSRDGPGTGELFF	TGTGCCACCAGCAGAGATGGTCCCGGGACCGGGGAGCTGTTTTTT
TRBV12-3/TRBV12-4	many	15	TRBJ1-2	TRBD1	CASSAHGAGGYGYTF	TGTGCCAGCAGTGCCCACGGGGCAGGGGGCTATGGCTACACCTTC
TRBV10-3	many	12	TRBJ2-4	NA	CAISDGGYIQYF	TGTGCCATCAGTGATGGAGGGTACATTCAGTACTTC
TRBV6-2/TRBV6-3	NA	15	TRBJ2-3	TRBD2	CASTGGGPFTDTQYF	TGTGCCAGCACGGGCGGGGGGCCTTTCACAGATACGCAGTATTTT
TRBV28	many	13	TRBJ1-1	NA	CASRRDGPTEAFF	TGTGCCAGCAGGCGGGACGGACCCACTGAAGCTTTCTTT
TRBV20-1	NA	14	TRBJ1-6	NA	CSATASLNNSPLHF	TGCAGTGCTACAGCGTCTTTGAATAATTCACCCCTCCACTTT
TRBV7-9	few	16	TRBJ1-6	NA	CASSLGRQGRNSPLHF	TGTGCCAGCAGCTTAGGTCGTCAGGGCCGGAATTCACCCCTCCACTTT
TRBV10-3	many	16	TRBJ2-7	NA	CAISESRWESSYEQYF	TGTGCCATCAGTGAGTCGAGATGGGAATCTTCCTACGAGCAGTACTTC
TRBV7-2	few	17	TRBJ1-4	NA	CASRPQPGPGQREKLFF	TGTGCCAGCAGACCACAACCGGGACCTGGTCAGAGAGAAAAACTGTTTTTT
TRBV27	few	13	TRBJ2-7	TRBD1	CASMAGGAYEQYF	TGTGCCAGCATGGCAGGGGGCGCTTACGAGCAGTACTTC
TRBV7-9	NA	14	TRBJ2-7	TRBD1	CASSVTGGPYEQYF	TGTGCCAGCAGCGTAACAGGGGGCCCCTACGAGCAGTACTTC
TRBV7-3	few	17	TRBJ2-6	NA	CASSLLGISSGANVLTF	TGTGCCAGCAGCTTATTGGGTATAAGCTCTGGGGCCAACGTCCTGACTTTC
TRBV9	NA	16	TRBJ2-7	NA	CASSVEGQGTLDEQYF	TGTGCCAGCAGCGTAGAGGGTCAGGGGACGCTGGACGAGCAGTACTTC
TRBV9	few	12	TRBJ1-6	TRBD1	CASRQGDSPLHF	TGTGCCAGCAGACAGGGGGATTCACCCCTCCACTTT
TRBV5-1	many	15	TRBJ1-1	NA	CASSSGSEGTTEAFF	TGCGCCAGCAGTTCTGGTTCCGAGGGGACCACTGAAGCTTTCTTT
TRBV24-1	many	15	TRBJ2-3	NA	CATSDLSRDTDTQYF	TGTGCCACCAGTGATTTGTCCAGGGACACAGATACGCAGTATTTT
TRBV4-2	few	17	TRBJ1-6	NA	CASSQDHMQLYNSPLHF	TGTGCCAGCAGCCAAGATCATATGCAGCTCTATAATTCACCCCTCCACTTT
TRBV3-1	many	12	TRBJ2-1	NA	CASSQGMPRLFF	TGTGCCAGCAGCCAAGGCATGCCCCGACTGTTCTTC
TRBV6-1	many	14	TRBJ2-7	TRBD1	CASSERTGRLEQYF	TGTGCCAGCAGTGAAAGGACAGGGCGACTCGAGCAGTACTTC
TRBV28	many	15	TRBJ2-7	TRBD2	CASSLETSGAYEQYF	TGTGCCAGCAGTTTGGAAACTAGCGGGGCCTACGAGCAGTACTTC
TRBV28	few	12	TRBJ1-2	NA	CASSPPNYGYTF	TGTGCCAGCAGTCCCCCTAACTATGGCTACACCTTC